The subject of this entry is one TCR beta chain. The antigen is undetermined. This entry belongs to a study of T cells after yellow fever vaccination. About the study: Those fractions that held only low numbers of cells were prepared using the SMART-Seq v4 Ultra Low Input RNA kit. Study-wide results and limits: Few clonotypes appeared in both CD4 and CD8 compartments. Boosting was followed by the reappearance of most primary-vaccination clones (roughly 95% CD4, about 89% CD8). The secondary T-cell response peaked on day 5, not day 15, but was weaker.

MiXCR, run by TCRdb on the 5' RACE reads, gives a single entry per CDR3 protein. The sample has 500,000 to 650,000 distinct CDR3 sequences; 17% are singletons. Germline V gives CDR1 SGHDT, CDR2 YYEEEE. J gave up 9 bases and V 3 bases, and 6 bases lay outside the gene matches. This CDR3 contains 14 residues. The receptor was isolated from a man aged 18 to 30 who received the YFV17D yellow fever vaccine. The chain has TRBV5-6 and TRBJ1-5, with 10 bases matching TRBD1. The sample was PBMCs, taken 5 days after the first yellow fever vaccination. The CDR3 loop is CASSWGQGLGPQHF. In DNA form, the CDR3 reads TGTGCCAGCAGCTGGGGACAGGGGTTGGGGCCCCAGCATTTT.